This T cell receptor (beta chain) was sequenced in a study of cytomegalovirus exposure and HLA in healthy donors. The overall study: In terms of ancestry, the Caucasian-associated cluster contained more than 65% of the approximately 400 genotyped donors.

In regard to this clone: No antigen is known for it.

Whole-study results and caveats: In a later analysis, a missense DCLRE1C variant was linked to TCR beta V- and J-gene trimming.

It was with 60 Vbeta and 13 Jbeta primers that the PCR ran. Clones were sequenced by immunoSEQ multiplex PCR, and TCRdb holds only the in-frame ones, with some missing. The sample lists about 120,000 clones, about three quarters occurring once. This CDR3 is 14 amino acids long. Germline trimming cut 5 bases from V and 2 bases from J; bases unmatched to any gene: 4. Germline V CDR1 and CDR2: SNHLY, FYNNEI. The sample taken for sequencing was PBMCs. The chain recombines TRBV2 with TRBJ1-1, with 8 bases that match TRBD1. The clonotype was recovered from a woman in her forties in good health and CMV-seropositive. In DNA, the CDR3 is TGTGCCAGCAGTCCGACAGGGGTCAACACTGAAGCTTTCTTT. As protein: CASSPTGVNTEAFF.